A selection of T cell receptor beta chains follows, all from one sample in a study of shared clonotypes between healthy human individuals. Only in-frame clones appear in the TCRdb table, and some are missing; sequencing was by immunoSEQ multiplex PCR. The table shows 1.6 million or so clones, with just under 99% occurring only once. The source material was naive CD4+ T cells sorted from blood. All receptors come from a man aged 25-40 years in good health. Both conserved end residues are part of each CDR3. D genes are given only for firm matches. Clone size is given for some rows only: seen once, a few or many times, or a class if the clone is expanded.

>TRBV7-8|NA|NA|TRBJ1-2
TGTGCCAGCAGCACCTTCGGACAGAGGCTCACTCGCTACACCTTC
CASSTFGQRLTRYTF
>TRBV30|NA|NA|TRBJ2-3
TGTGCCTGGAGCGGTACTATAAGGGCAGATACGCAGTATTTT
CAWSGTIRADTQYF
>TRBV5-8|TRBD1|NA|TRBJ2-2
TGTGCCAGCAGCTTGGCCGGACAGGGGAACACCGGGGAGCTGTTTTTT
CASSLAGQGNTGELFF
>TRBV14|TRBD2|NA|TRBJ2-7
TGTGCCAGCAGCCAGCGTAGCGGGAGCTCCTACGAGCAGTACTTC
CASSQRSGSSYEQYF
>TRBV5-4|TRBD2|NA|TRBJ2-5
TGTGCCAGCAGCTTAACGGGAGGTGAAGGGGAGACCCAGTACTTC
CASSLTGGEGETQYF
>TRBV27|TRBD2|NA|TRBJ2-1
TGTGCCAGCATTCACCCGCTAGCGGGTTTTTCCTACAATGAGCAGTTCTTC
CASIHPLAGFSYNEQFF
>TRBV6-5|NA|NA|TRBJ2-7
TGTGCCAGCCGGTCCCGGACAGAATCCTACGAGCAGTACTTC
CASRSRTESYEQYF
>TRBV2|NA|NA|TRBJ1-5
TGTGCCAGCAACTTACAGCACAATCAGCCCCAGCATTTT
CASNLQHNQPQHF
>TRBV9|NA|NA|TRBJ1-1
TGTGCCAGCAGCTTTGGGACGGAGAACACTGAAGCTTTCTTT
CASSFGTENTEAFF
>TRBV6-5|TRBD1|NA|TRBJ2-6
TGTGCCAGCAGTTACACCAGGGGGCCTGGGGCCAACGTCCTGACTTTC
CASSYTRGPGANVLTF
>TRBV10-1|NA|few|TRBJ1-2
TGCGCCAGCAGTGAGGCCCTTAACTATGGCTACACCTTC
CASSEALNYGYTF
>TRBV5-1|NA|NA|TRBJ2-7
TGCGCCAGCAGCCCATACCCTGGGAAGGGGCAAACCTACGAGCAGTACTTC
CASSPYPGKGQTYEQYF
>TRBV5-1|NA|once|TRBJ2-3
TGCGCCAGCAGCTTGGGTTTTGGCAGGGAGGCAGATACGCAGTATTTT
CASSLGFGREADTQYF
>TRBV25-1|NA|NA|TRBJ2-1
TGTGCCAGCAGTGAATCCACAGGGCGTGAGCAGTTCTTC
CASSESTGREQFF
>TRBV7-9|NA|NA|TRBJ2-4
TGTGCCAGCAGCTTAGCATGGGACATTCAGTACTTC
CASSLAWDIQYF
>TRBV9|NA|NA|TRBJ2-5
TGTGCCAGCAGCTCACGGCAGGGCCTGTACCAAGAGACCCAGTACTTC
CASSSRQGLYQETQYF
>TRBV10-3|TRBD2|NA|TRBJ2-3
TGTGCCATCGACACGGGACTAGCGGGAACAGATACGCAGTATTTT
CAIDTGLAGTDTQYF
>TRBV6-1|TRBD1|NA|TRBJ2-7
TGTGCCAGCAGTAAAGGGGACAGGGGGTACGAGCAGTACTTC
CASSKGDRGYEQYF
>TRBV10-1|TRBD1|NA|TRBJ2-3
TGCGCCAGCAGAGACGACAGGGCGGCAGATACGCAGTATTTT
CASRDDRAADTQYF
>TRBV5-4|NA|once|TRBJ2-3
TGTGCCAGCAGCTCATACTTTAACTCGGACGGAGCAGCAGATACGCAGTATTTT
CASSSYFNSDGAADTQYF
>TRBV2|TRBD1|NA|TRBJ1-5
TGTGCCAGCAGGGGACAGCAAAATCAGCCCCAGCATTTT
CASRGQQNQPQHF
>TRBV4-3|NA|once|TRBJ1-5
TGCGCCAGCAGCCAAAATGGAGCCCGCAATCAGCCCCAGCATTTT
CASSQNGARNQPQHF
>TRBV5-4|NA|NA|TRBJ1-1
TGTGCCAGCAGCCTGTGGGTCGGGGGGCGGACTGAAGCTTTCTTT
CASSLWVGGRTEAFF
>TRBV20-1|NA|NA|TRBJ2-7
TGCAGTGCTAGAGCACTCGAGCAGTACTTC
CSARALEQYF
>TRBV9|NA|NA|TRBJ2-1
TGTGCCAGCAGCGTAGGTCCGGGAGAGAGGGTCTTC
CASSVGPGERVF
>TRBV29-1|TRBD2|NA|TRBJ2-1
TGCAGCGTTGAACCTGGGACTAGCGGGGACTACAATGAGCAGTTCTTC
CSVEPGTSGDYNEQFF
>TRBV30|TRBD2|once|TRBJ2-3
TGTGCCTGGAGGCTAGCGGGGATCACAGATACGCAGTATTTT
CAWRLAGITDTQYF
>TRBV5-6|NA|NA|TRBJ1-3
TGTGCCAGCAGCTTGGCAGGGGTTCTTGGAAACACCATATATTTT
CASSLAGVLGNTIYF
>TRBV7-9|TRBD1|once|TRBJ2-2
TGTGCCAGCAGCTTAGCGACAGGGACAGCGAACACCGGGGAGCTGTTTTTT
CASSLATGTANTGELFF
>TRBV5-1|NA|NA|TRBJ2-7
TGCGCCAGCAGCTTGAGTTCAGGGGGGTTAGGAGAGCAGTACTTC
CASSLSSGGLGEQYF
>TRBV2|NA|once|TRBJ2-5
TGTGCCAGCAAGTTTAGGACTATCCAAGAGACCCAGTACTTC
CASKFRTIQETQYF
>TRBV10-1|TRBD1|once|TRBJ2-3
TGCGCCATATTCGATCCACGACCGGGACAGGGGGCGAAGAAAGGGACAGATACGCAGTATTTT
CAIFDPRPGQGAKKGTDTQYF
>TRBV7-6|TRBD1|NA|TRBJ2-1
TGTGCCAGCAGCTTAGTTACTGGACAGGGTAGCAATGAGCAGTTCTTC
CASSLVTGQGSNEQFF
>TRBV7-7|TRBD1|NA|TRBJ1-4
TGTGCCAGCGGACCGGGACAGGGGAATGAAAAACTGTTTTTT
CASGPGQGNEKLFF
>TRBV4-1|TRBD2|NA|TRBJ2-7
TGCGCCAGCAGCCGACCCGGGACTAGCGGCTCCTACGAGCAGTACTTC
CASSRPGTSGSYEQYF
>TRBV27|TRBD2|NA|TRBJ2-7
TGTGCCAGCAGTTTAAGAGGCCCGGGACTAGCGGGAGTCACCTACGAGCAGTACTTC
CASSLRGPGLAGVTYEQYF
>TRBV5-1|NA|once|TRBJ2-7
TGCGCCAGCAGCTTGGAGTTTATGGCCATGGGGTACTTC
CASSLEFMAMGYF
>TRBV6-5|NA|NA|TRBJ2-7
TGTGCCAGCAGTTACTCGAAGCCAGCGTCCTACGAGCAGTACTTC
CASSYSKPASYEQYF
>TRBV18|NA|NA|TRBJ2-5
TGTGCCAGCTCAATTTTGGGGGCTGGAGGAGAGACCCAGTACTTC
CASSILGAGGETQYF
>TRBV7-2|NA|NA|TRBJ2-1
TGTGCCAGCAGCTTATCACCGACCGGTGAGCAGTTCTTC
CASSLSPTGEQFF
>TRBV23-1|NA|once|TRBJ1-1
TGCGCCAGCAGTCGATCGGGGGGCAGTAAGGACACTGAAGCTTTCTTT
CASSRSGGSKDTEAFF
>TRBV6-1|NA|NA|TRBJ2-2
TGTGCCAGCATGGGGAACACCGGGGAGCTGTTTTTT
CASMGNTGELFF
>TRBV2|NA|NA|TRBJ2-2
TGTGCCAGCGGACGGGAGCATAGCGGGGAGCTGTTTTTT
CASGREHSGELFF
>TRBV27|NA|NA|TRBJ2-7
TGTGCCAGCGGAAGGCCCCATAGCGACGAGCAGTACTTC
CASGRPHSDEQYF
>TRBV7-9|NA|NA|TRBJ1-2
TGTGCCAGCAGCTTAGGGGAGTATGGCTACACCTTC
CASSLGEYGYTF
>TRBV28|TRBD2|NA|TRBJ2-5
TGTGCCAGCAGTTCCAAGGGACTAGCCCAGTCGTACTTC
CASSSKGLAQSYF
>TRBV5-1|NA|NA|TRBJ2-5
TGCGCCAGCAGCTTGGCCGGCACGGGCCAAGAGACCCAGTACTTC
CASSLAGTGQETQYF
>TRBV7-2|NA|NA|TRBJ1-1
TGTGCCAGCACCGGACAGCTAAACACTGAAGCTTTCTTT
CASTGQLNTEAFF
>TRBV29-1|NA|NA|TRBJ1-4
TGCAGCGTCGTAATGGTGTCTGGGGGTGAAAAACTGTTTTTT
CSVVMVSGGEKLFF
>TRBV6-5|NA|NA|TRBJ1-1
TGTGCCAGCAGAGGACTCAAAGGGACTGAAGCTTTCTTT
CASRGLKGTEAFF
>TRBV9|NA|NA|TRBJ2-3
TGTGCCAGCAGCGCCCGTAGGCGGACAGATACGCAGTATTTT
CASSARRRTDTQYF
>TRBV5-1|NA|NA|TRBJ2-1
TGCGCCAGCAGCCAAACTAGGGTTGGGGTAAACAATGAGCAGTTCTTC
CASSQTRVGVNNEQFF